This T cell receptor beta chain originates from a study of blood T cell repertoires in COVID-19. About the study: The United States, Italy and Spain supplied acute and convalescent COVID-19 samples.

Only in-frame clones appear in the TCRdb table, and some are missing; sequencing was by immunoSEQ multiplex PCR. The data contain about 250,000 clones, around 86% of them singletons. All enrollees were roughly 18 to 89 years old and from roughly 26 US areas. The sample consisted of PBMCs or T cells enriched from blood (not recorded which). The receptor was isolated from a man aged 35 to 55 who had recovered from COVID-19.

The CDR3 bases are TGTGCCAGCAGATCGGTAGGGGACAACTACAATGAGCAGTTCTTC. Its translation: CASRSVGDNYNEQFF. This chain joins TRBV28 and TRBJ2-1; tentative D call: TRBD1 (6 bases). Germline assignment: CDR1 MDHEN and CDR2 SYDVKM. V lost 6 bases to trimming and J lost 3 bases, with 15 bases between them. The CDR3 is made up of 15 amino acids.